The clone carrying this TCR beta chain was observed a handful of times. Antigen: not known. By 5'RACE template switching, TCR cDNA was produced, with a universal primer site and UMIs added in the process. TCRdb reanalysed the 5' RACE reads using MiXCR and keeps one entry per CDR3 protein. Among a few hundred thousand distinct CDR3 sequences, around 8.1% were seen once, and the ten largest hold roughly 15%. These data are taken from a study of T cells after yellow fever vaccination. Whole-study findings and limits: Some clonotypes, a small share, were shared between CD4 and CD8 compartments.

The receptor was isolated from a young man who received the YFV17D yellow fever vaccine. Sample: PBMCs, taken about 41 days after the first yellow fever vaccination.

The CDR3 loop reads CASSRWTGAGQETQYF. In DNA, the CDR3 is TGTGCCAGCAGCCGCTGGACAGGGGCTGGTCAAGAGACCCAGTACTTC. The chain links TRBV7-2 to TRBJ2-5, with 9 bases lining up with TRBD1. With V trimmed by 5 bases and J by 2 bases, 9 bases remained unmatched. The germline V gene has CDR1 SGHTA and CDR2 FQGNSA. The CDR3 is 16 amino acids.